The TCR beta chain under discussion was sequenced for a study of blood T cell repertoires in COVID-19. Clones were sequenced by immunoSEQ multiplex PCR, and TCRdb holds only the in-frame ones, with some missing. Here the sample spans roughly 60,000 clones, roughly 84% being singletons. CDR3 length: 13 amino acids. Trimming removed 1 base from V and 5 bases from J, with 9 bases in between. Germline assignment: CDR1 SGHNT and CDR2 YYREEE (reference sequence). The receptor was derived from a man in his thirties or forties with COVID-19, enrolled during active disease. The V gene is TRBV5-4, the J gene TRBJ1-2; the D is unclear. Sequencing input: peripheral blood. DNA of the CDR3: TGTGCCAGCAGCTTGTACCCTGAGTATGGCTACACCTTC. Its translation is CASSLYPEYGYTF.